This T cell receptor (beta chain) was captured in a study of T cells after yellow fever vaccination. Turning to the study itself: Libraries from low-cell-number fractions were prepared with the SMART-Seq v4 Ultra Low Input RNA kit.

TCR cDNA, made by 5'RACE template switching, carried an added universal primer site and UMIs. TCRdb redid the calling of the 5' RACE reads with MiXCR, one entry per CDR3 protein. The sample comprises about 300,000 distinct CDR3 sequences, around 10% of which are singletons, and around 3.4% rests with the top ten. This CDR3 spans 18 amino acids. Between the trimmed V and J ends, which lost 2 bases and 7 bases, there was a span of 21 bases. Germline CDR1 KGHSH, CDR2 LQKENI. Points from the study as a whole: Repertoires sorted by FACS could include abundant clonotypes that are contaminants from the bulk population. Reappearing after the booster were most of the clones from primary vaccination (around 96% CD4, approximately 86% CD8).

In the case of this clonotype: Its antigen is not known.

The chain combines TRBV18 with TRBJ1-6; D possibly corresponds to TRBD1 (6 bases). This material consisted of CD4+ T cells sorted from PBMCs, taken 5 days after the yellow fever booster vaccination. The sequence was collected from a man between 18 and 29 years old who received the YFV17D yellow fever vaccine. The CDR3 here is CASSPISDNTGYNSPLHF. CDR3 coding DNA: TGTGCCAGCTCACCAATTTCCGACAATACAGGGTACAATTCACCCCTCCACTTT.